Sequencing of this T cell receptor beta chain was carried out in a study of blood T cell repertoires in COVID-19. V was shortened by 2 bases and J by 0 bases, with 7 bases between the two germline ends. This CDR3 spans 14 amino acids. Germline V gene sequence: CDR1 KGHSH, CDR2 LQKENI. Only in-frame clones appear in the TCRdb table, and some are missing; sequencing was by immunoSEQ multiplex PCR. The profile shows about 100,000 clones, approximately 90% of them singletons. This receptor was obtained from a man in his forties or fifties with active COVID-19. The specimen sequenced was peripheral blood. The rearrangement uses TRBV18 and TRBJ1-1, with D possibly TRBD1 on 6 matching bases. CDR3 loop: CASSPDRLNTEAFF. The CDR3 DNA is TGTGCCAGCTCACCAGACAGGTTGAACACTGAAGCTTTCTTT.